The 24 T cell receptor beta chains given below trace back to one sample, sequenced in a study of T-cell memory formation after mild COVID-19. TCRdb recomputed calls from the 5' RACE reads with MiXCR, one row per CDR3 protein. Among over 300,000 distinct CDR3 sequences listed, roughly 20% were seen once. Sequencing used PBMCs or a T cell subset sorted from them (not recorded which). Receptors originate from a man younger than 35 who had mild COVID-19 (a few samples of this study predate the infection). Cell type and time point are not known.

The chain recombines TRBV4-2 with TRBJ1-2; D is uncertain. Germline CDR1 LGHNA, CDR2 YNFKEQ. V was shortened by 3 bases and J by 0 bases, with 11 bases between the two germline ends. The CDR3 extends over 15 amino acids. DNA for the CDR3: TGTGCCAGCAGCCAGATCGGGCCGACTAACTATGGCTACACCTTC. Its translation: CASSQIGPTNYGYTF.

The CDR3 loop reads CASRLGQANTEAFF. CDR3 bases: TGTGCCAGCAGGCTGGGACAGGCGAACACTGAAGCTTTCTTT. The rearrangement joins TRBV12-3 or TRBV12-4 to TRBJ1-1; TRBD1 matches at 8 bases. J gave up 1 base and V 6 bases, and 4 bases lay outside the gene matches. CDR3 size: 14 residues.

This chain joins TRBV20-1 and TRBJ1-5, with 10 bases identical to TRBD1. CDR1 and CDR2 from the germline V gene are DFQATT and SNEGSKA (reference sequence). The CDR3 extends over 17 amino acids. Unmatched junction bases numbered 17, after V lost 6 bases and J lost 6 bases. CDR3 in amino acids: CSAGTLTGTGEGQPQHF. The CDR3 nucleotides are TGCAGTGCAGGAACTCTTACCGGGACAGGGGAAGGTCAGCCCCAGCATTTT.

This chain connects TRBV5-4 to TRBJ2-3, with a weak D call TRBD2 (5 bases). This CDR3 spans 13 amino acids. The germline V gene has CDR1 SGHNT and CDR2 YYREEE (reference sequence). Between the trimmed V and J ends, which lost 0 bases and 8 bases, there was a span of 10 bases. CDR3 sequence: CASSLGPEGTQYF. Written as DNA, the CDR3 is TGTGCCAGCAGCTTGGGCCCAGAGGGTACGCAGTATTTT.

In its sample, this clonotype was seen a few times. This chain connects TRBV27 to TRBJ2-1, with 8 bases aligning to TRBD2. The CDR3 extends over 15 amino acids. Germline V gives CDR1 MNHEY, CDR2 SMNVEV (reference sequence). The trim removed 4 bases at V and 2 bases at J, leaving 4 bases unmatched. CDR3 in amino acids: CASSYTGGPYNEQFF. The CDR3 nucleotides are TGTGCCAGCAGTTACACGGGGGGGCCCTACAATGAGCAGTTCTTC.

The CDR3 DNA sequence: TGTGCCAGCAGCTTACCCACTCGGACGGGGGGAACAGATACGCAGTATTTT. This codes for CASSLPTRTGGTDTQYF. The rearrangement links TRBV7-9 to TRBJ2-3; 7 bases line up with TRBD2. After removal of 2 bases from V and 3 bases from J, the junction contained 11 bases not matched to a gene. The germline V gene encodes CDR1 SEHNR and CDR2 FQNEAQ (reference sequence). The CDR3 consists of 17 residues.

This chain connects TRBV20-1 to TRBJ2-3; possible D gene TRBD2, 6 bases. CDR3 length: 13 amino acids. V shed 3 bases and J shed 0 bases, with 7 bases lying between them. The V gene's germline CDR1 is DFQATT and CDR2 SNEGSKA (reference sequence). The CDR3 nucleotides are TGCAGTGCTAGCGGGGGAAGCACAGATACGCAGTATTTT. Encoded protein: CSASGGSTDTQYF.

This clonotype showed up just a few times. J is TRBJ2-5 and V is TRBV5-1, with D uncertain. Deletions cut 6 bases from V and 0 bases from J, with 12 bases between. This CDR3 has 14 residues. Germline values: CDR1 SGHRS, CDR2 YFSETQ. This CDR3 reads CASTYNQYQETQYF. In DNA form, the CDR3 reads TGCGCCAGCACTTATAATCAGTACCAAGAGACCCAGTACTTC.

The J gene is TRBJ2-1, the V gene TRBV7-2, with 9 bases that match TRBD2. CDR1 SGHTA and CDR2 FQGNSA come from the germline V gene. Losses at the gene ends were 9 bases for V and 7 bases for J; bases not matched to a gene: 10. The CDR3 is 14 amino acids. The CDR3, as DNA: TGTGCCAGTCGGCGGGGGGGAGGGGAGAATGAGCAGTTCTTC. Its protein is CASRRGGGENEQFF.

This rearrangement joins TRBV5-5 to TRBJ2-7; D perhaps matches TRBD1 (6 bases). The CDR3 consists of 13 residues. Deletions cut 1 base from V and 6 bases from J, with 11 bases between. Looked up from germline, CDR1 is SGHKS and CDR2 is YYEKEE (reference sequence). As DNA, the CDR3 is TGTGCCAGCAGCTTGTCAGGGGCTTCCGAGCAGTACGTC. This codes for CASSLSGASEQYV.

There are a few counts of this clonotype. This sequence joins TRBV7-3 and TRBJ2-7; 8 bases fit TRBD2. There are 13 residues in the CDR3. Germline CDR1 SGHTA, CDR2 FQGTGA. V shed 11 bases and J 1 base; nucleotides not matched to a gene: 7. The CDR3 region is CASAPGGSYEQYF. The CDR3 DNA follows: TGTGCCTCTGCCCCGGGGGGGTCCTACGAGCAGTACTTC.

In DNA, the CDR3 is TGTGCCAGCAGTGACTCGACTAGCGGGGGGGCCATTCAGTACTTC. Translation: CASSDSTSGGAIQYF. The rearrangement links TRBV6-4 to TRBJ2-4; 14 bases fit TRBD2. The germline V gene has CDR1 MRHNA and CDR2 SNTAGT. Trimming took 0 bases from V and 9 from J; bases not matched to a gene: 1. There are 15 residues in the CDR3.

This clonotype was counted ten times or more. This chain links TRBV15 with TRBJ2-7; tentative D call: TRBD1 (5 bases). From germline, CDR1 is LNHNV and CDR2 YYDKDF (reference sequence). V was cut by 1 base and J by 6 bases, with 19 bases left in between. The CDR3 runs to 16 residues. The CDR3 reads CATSRVMAGRTGEQYF. For the CDR3, the DNA is TGTGCCACCAGCAGAGTAATGGCAGGGCGAACTGGCGAGCAGTACTTC.

The V gene is TRBV20-1, the J gene TRBJ2-1; 8 nucleotides agree with TRBD2. Unmatched junction bases numbered 6, after V lost 0 bases and J lost 2 bases. CDR1 is DFQATT and CDR2 is SNEGSKA in the germline V gene (reference sequence). The CDR3 has 16 residues. In DNA, the CDR3 is TGCAGTGCTAGAGATTTACTAGCGGAGCCCTACAATGAGCAGTTCTTC. Its protein product is CSARDLLAEPYNEQFF.

Only a few counts were recorded for this clonotype. This chain joins TRBV7-2 and TRBJ1-4; D unresolved. CDR1 and CDR2 from the germline V gene are SGHTA and FQGNSA. V shed 1 base and J shed 8 bases, with 17 bases lying between them. There are 16 residues in the CDR3. CDR3 region: CASSLEPGPPGEKLFF. Here the CDR3 DNA reads TGTGCCAGCAGCTTAGAACCCGGACCCCCGGGGGAAAAACTGTTTTTT.

This clonotype occurred a few times. The genes are TRBV4-2 and TRBJ2-3; D is ambiguous. CDR1 is LGHNA and CDR2 is YNFKEQ in the germline V gene. CDR3 length: 17 residues. The V end was cut by 2 bases, the J end by 1 base, with 16 bases between. The CDR3 loop is CASSQILGGEGTDTQYF. Written as DNA, the CDR3 is TGTGCCAGCAGCCAAATCCTGGGCGGCGAAGGCACAGATACGCAGTATTTT.

The V gene is TRBV10-3, the J gene TRBJ2-1; no clear D. V was trimmed by 2 bases and J by 8 bases, leaving 7 bases between them. CDR3 size: 12 residues. In germline, CDR1 is ENHRY, CDR2 SYGVKD. DNA of the CDR3: TGTGCCATCAGTGAGGCTGGACATGAGCAGTTCTTC. This translates into CAISEAGHEQFF.

J is TRBJ2-3 and V is TRBV7-6; TRBD1 agrees at 10 bases. V was pared by 4 bases and J by 6 bases, with 4 bases of the junction left unmatched. The CDR3 length is 14 residues. Germline CDR1 reads SGHVS; CDR2 reads FNYEAQ. The DNA for the CDR3 is TGTGCCAGCAGCTCGGGACAGGGGCTCGATACGCAGTATTTT. Its protein product is CASSSGQGLDTQYF.

The chain combines TRBV2 with TRBJ1-5, with D unclear. The V gene's germline CDR1 is SNHLY and CDR2 FYNNEI. V lost 4 bases, J lost 5 bases, and 6 bases lay in between. CDR3 length equals 12 residues. CDR3 loop: CASSAEDQPQHF. In nucleotides, the CDR3 is TGTGCCAGCAGTGCGGAAGATCAGCCCCAGCATTTT.

This clonotype was counted only a few times. V is TRBV3-1 and J is TRBJ1-1; D gene unclear. Germline lookup yields CDR1 LGHDT and CDR2 YNNKEL (reference sequence). The V end was cut by 3 bases, the J end by 3 bases, with 8 bases between. This CDR3 spans 13 amino acids. Written as DNA, the CDR3 is TGTGCCAGCAGCCATGACCGGTACACTGAAGCTTTCTTT. Translated: CASSHDRYTEAFF.

V usage is TRBV5-1 and J usage is TRBJ2-3; D possibly corresponds to TRBD2 (6 bases). Trimming stripped 4 bases from V and 5 bases from J, with 20 bases between. Germline loops: CDR1 SGHRS, CDR2 YFSETQ. This CDR3 spans 16 amino acids. The CDR3 sequence is CASSALAWGNQDTQYF. The CDR3 nucleotides are TGCGCCAGCAGCGCGCTAGCGTGGGGGAATCAAGATACGCAGTATTTT.

This sequence joins TRBV18 and TRBJ1-1; D gene unclear. Trimming removed 5 bases from V and 0 bases from J, with 7 bases in between. This CDR3 spans 13 amino acids. The germline V gene encodes CDR1 KGHSH and CDR2 LQKENI. The CDR3 region is CASSTAVNTEAFF. The CDR3 DNA sequence: TGTGCCAGCTCAACGGCGGTGAACACTGAAGCTTTCTTT.

This clonotype has more than one count but fewer than ten. This rearrangement joins TRBV7-8 to TRBJ2-1; D perhaps matches TRBD1 (5 bases). CDR3 length: 15 amino acids. CDR1 is SGHVS and CDR2 is FQNEAQ in the germline V gene. V shed 5 bases and J shed 8 bases, with 19 bases lying between them. The CDR3 region is CASSTRTRAPHEQFF. CDR3 nucleotide sequence: TGTGCCAGCAGCACAAGGACAAGGGCCCCCCATGAGCAGTTCTTC.

This clonotype has more than one count but fewer than ten. The chain couples TRBV11-2 to TRBJ2-6, with 10 bases matching TRBD2. The J segment lost 0 bases and the V segment lost 5 bases, leaving 7 bases of the junction unmatched. The CDR3 spans 18 residues. The germline V gene encodes CDR1 SGHAT and CDR2 FQNNGV. The CDR3 sequence: CASSPIAGGYSGANVLTF. CDR3 coding DNA: TGTGCCAGCAGCCCGATAGCGGGGGGCTACTCTGGGGCCAACGTCCTGACTTTC.